These 5 T cell receptor beta chains were all obtained from the same sample, sequenced in a study of OX40 agonist ivuxolimab in advanced cancers. Measured with immunoSEQ multiplex PCR; TCRdb has only the in-frame clones, and not every one. In the table there are around 80,000 clones, roughly 90% of which are singletons. Source: CD4+ or CD8+ T cells sorted from blood, taken in a trial of the OX40 agonist ivuxolimab. The source of these receptors is an adult with an advanced solid tumor such as melanoma, head and neck, liver or kidney cancer.

V gene TRBV7-9 combines with J gene TRBJ1-5; weak D call: TRBD1 (5 bases). V was pared by 1 base and J by 5 bases, with 18 bases between. Germline V gene sequence: CDR1 SEHNR, CDR2 FQNEAQ (reference sequence). This CDR3 is built from 17 residues. The CDR3 bases are TGTGCCAGCAGCTTAGTGGCAGGGAACTACGGGGATCAGCCCCAGCATTTT. Translated: CASSLVAGNYGDQPQHF.

V is TRBV29-1 and J is TRBJ2-7; D may match TRBD1 or TRBD2 (5 bases each). The CDR3 length is 13 residues. V was cut by 6 bases and J by 6 bases, with 18 bases left in between. From germline, CDR1 is SQVTM and CDR2 ANQGSEA. For the CDR3, the DNA is TGCAGCGTCATGGGGAGAGGGACCTCCGAGCAGTACTTC. This encodes CSVMGRGTSEQYF.

The chain employs TRBV7-9 and TRBJ2-5; 7 bases align to TRBD1. The DNA matches TRBJ2-7 better at its end, which makes the J call doubtful. The V gene's germline CDR1 is SEHNR and CDR2 FQNEAQ (reference sequence). The CDR3 covers 15 residues. The CDR3 is CASSLSRQGPYEQYF. The CDR3 DNA reads TGTGCCAGCAGCTTATCTCGACAGGGACCATACGAGCAGTACTTC.

V usage is TRBV19 and J usage is TRBJ2-1, with 7 bases matching TRBD1. The CDR3 length is 16 residues. Germline V gene sequence: CDR1 LNHDA, CDR2 SQIVND (reference sequence). V shed 2 bases and J 4 bases; nucleotides not matched to a gene: 8. The CDR3 nucleotides are TGTGCCAGTAGTATAAGAACAGGGGAAGGTTACAATGAGCAGTTCTTC. This sequence encodes CASSIRTGEGYNEQFF. The full variable domain, with the rest looked up from reference TRBV19 and TRBJ2-1, is DGGITQSPKYLFRKEGQNVTLSCEQNLNHDAMYWYRQDPGQGLRLIYYSQIVNDFQKGDIAEGYSVSREKKESFPLTVTSAQKNPTAFYLCASSIRTGEGYNEQFFGPGTRLTVL.

CDR3 DNA: TGTGCCAGCAGCTTACGGGACAGGGGATACTATGGCTACACCTTC. It codes for CASSLRDRGYYGYTF. This chain joins TRBV13 and TRBJ1-2; 10 bases are a match to TRBD1. CDR1 is PRHDT, CDR2 FYEKMQ, per germline (reference sequence). CDR3 size: 15 residues. J lost 3 bases, V lost 2 bases, and 3 bases had no gene match.